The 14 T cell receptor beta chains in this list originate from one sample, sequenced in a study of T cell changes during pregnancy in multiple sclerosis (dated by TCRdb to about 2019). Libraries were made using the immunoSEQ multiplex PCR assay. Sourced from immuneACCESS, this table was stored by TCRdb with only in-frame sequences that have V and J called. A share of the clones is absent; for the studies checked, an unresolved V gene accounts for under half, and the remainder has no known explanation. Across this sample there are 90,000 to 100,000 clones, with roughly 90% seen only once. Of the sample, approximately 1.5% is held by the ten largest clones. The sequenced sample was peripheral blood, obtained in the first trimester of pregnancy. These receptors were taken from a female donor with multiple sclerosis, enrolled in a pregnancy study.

The CDR3 sequence is CASSTGTGNPYEQYF. CDR3 nucleotide sequence: TGTGCCAGTAGTACCGGGACAGGGAATCCCTACGAGCAGTACTTC. J is TRBJ2-7 and V is TRBV19; 9 bases align to TRBD1. V lost 4 bases, J lost 2 bases, and 6 bases stayed unmatched. From germline, CDR1 is LNHDA and CDR2 SQIVND (reference sequence). There are 15 residues in the CDR3.

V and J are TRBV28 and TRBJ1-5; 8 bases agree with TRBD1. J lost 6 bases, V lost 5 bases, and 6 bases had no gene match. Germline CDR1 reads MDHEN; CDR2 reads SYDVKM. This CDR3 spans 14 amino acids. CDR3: CASSLRGRAQPQHF. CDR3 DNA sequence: TGTGCCAGCAGTCTCAGGGGGCGCGCTCAGCCCCAGCATTTT. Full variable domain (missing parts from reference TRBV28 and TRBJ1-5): DVKVTQSSRYLVKRTGEKVFLECVQDMDHENMFWYRQDPGLGLRLIYFSYDVKMKEKGDIPEGYSVSREKKERFSLILESASTNQTSMYLCASSLRGRAQPQHFGDGTRLSIL.

The CDR3 nucleotides read TGTGCCAGCAGCCGTGATACAGGGAGGGGGATGTATGGCTACACCTTC. It translates to CASSRDTGRGMYGYTF. The chain joins TRBV7-2 to TRBJ1-2; a possible D gene is TRBD1 (6 bases). V gave up 5 bases and J gave up 5 bases, with 21 bases separating them. The CDR3 consists of 16 residues. Germline V lookup: CDR1 SGHTA, CDR2 FQGNSA.

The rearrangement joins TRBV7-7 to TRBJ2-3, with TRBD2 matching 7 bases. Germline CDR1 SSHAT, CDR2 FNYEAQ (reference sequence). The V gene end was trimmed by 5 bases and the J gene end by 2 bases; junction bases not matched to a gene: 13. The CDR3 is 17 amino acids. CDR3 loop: CASSPVWGGRFTDTQYF. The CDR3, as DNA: TGTGCCAGCAGCCCCGTATGGGGCGGGAGATTCACAGATACGCAGTATTTT.

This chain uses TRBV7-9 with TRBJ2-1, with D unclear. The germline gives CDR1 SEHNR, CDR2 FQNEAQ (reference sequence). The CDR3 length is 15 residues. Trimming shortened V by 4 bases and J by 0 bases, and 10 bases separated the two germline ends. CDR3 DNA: TGTGCCAGCAGCTCTGAAGTGAGCTCCTACAATGAGCAGTTCTTC. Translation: CASSSEVSSYNEQFF.

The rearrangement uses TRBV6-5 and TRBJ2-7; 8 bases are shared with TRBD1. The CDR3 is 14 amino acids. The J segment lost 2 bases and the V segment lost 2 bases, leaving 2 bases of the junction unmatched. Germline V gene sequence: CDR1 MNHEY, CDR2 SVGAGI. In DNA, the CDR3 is TGTGCCAGCAGTTACGACAGGGGACCCTACGAGCAGTACTTC. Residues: CASSYDRGPYEQYF.

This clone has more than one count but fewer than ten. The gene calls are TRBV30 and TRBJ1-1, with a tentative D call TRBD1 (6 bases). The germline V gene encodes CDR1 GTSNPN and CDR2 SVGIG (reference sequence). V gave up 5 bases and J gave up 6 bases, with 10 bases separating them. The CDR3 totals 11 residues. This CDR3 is CAWYRDPEAFF. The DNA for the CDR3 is TGTGCCTGGTACAGGGACCCTGAAGCTTTCTTT.

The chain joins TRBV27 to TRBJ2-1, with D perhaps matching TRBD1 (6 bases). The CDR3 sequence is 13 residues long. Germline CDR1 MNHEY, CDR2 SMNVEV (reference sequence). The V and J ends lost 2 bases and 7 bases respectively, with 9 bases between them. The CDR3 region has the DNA TGTGCCAGCAGTTTAACAGGGAAGAATGAGCAGTTCTTC. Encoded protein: CASSLTGKNEQFF.

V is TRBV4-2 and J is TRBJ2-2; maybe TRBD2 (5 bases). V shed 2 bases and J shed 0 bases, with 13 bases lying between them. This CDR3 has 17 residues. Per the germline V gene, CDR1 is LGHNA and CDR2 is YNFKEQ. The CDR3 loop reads CASSQLAGTPNTGELFF. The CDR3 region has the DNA TGTGCCAGCAGCCAACTAGCTGGCACCCCGAACACCGGGGAGCTGTTTTTT.

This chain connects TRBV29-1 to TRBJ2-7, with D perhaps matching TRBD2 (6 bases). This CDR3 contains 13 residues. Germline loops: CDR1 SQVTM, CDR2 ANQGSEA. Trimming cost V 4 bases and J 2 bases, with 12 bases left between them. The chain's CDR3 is CSVVVWGAYEQYF. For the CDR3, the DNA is TGCAGCGTTGTGGTTTGGGGGGCCTACGAGCAGTACTTC.

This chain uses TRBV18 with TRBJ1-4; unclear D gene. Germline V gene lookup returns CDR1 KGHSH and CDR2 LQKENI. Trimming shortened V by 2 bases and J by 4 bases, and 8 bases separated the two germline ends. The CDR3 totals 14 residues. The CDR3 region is CASSPGGGNEKLFF. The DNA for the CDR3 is TGTGCCAGCTCACCAGGAGGCGGTAATGAAAAACTGTTTTTT.

This CDR3 reads CASSAAGTGFYEQYF. In nucleotides, the CDR3 is TGTGCCAGCAGCGCGGCCGGGACAGGGTTTTACGAGCAGTACTTC. The chain joins TRBV27 to TRBJ2-7, with TRBD1 identical over 9 bases. V lost 6 bases to trimming and J lost 4 bases; unmatched junction nucleotides: 10. The V gene's germline CDR1 is MNHEY and CDR2 SMNVEV (reference sequence). There are 15 residues in the CDR3.

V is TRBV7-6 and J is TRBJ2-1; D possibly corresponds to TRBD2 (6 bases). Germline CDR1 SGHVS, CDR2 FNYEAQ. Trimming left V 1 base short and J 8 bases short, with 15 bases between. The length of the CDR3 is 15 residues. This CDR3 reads CASSLVWQGLDEQFF. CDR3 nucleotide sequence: TGTGCCAGCAGCTTAGTTTGGCAGGGACTTGATGAGCAGTTCTTC. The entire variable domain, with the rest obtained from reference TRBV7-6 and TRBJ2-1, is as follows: GAGVSQSPRYKVTKRGQDVALRCDPISGHVSLYWYRQALGQGPEFLTYFNYEAQQDKSGLPNDRFSAERPEGSISTLTIQRTEQRDSAMYRCASSLVWQGLDEQFFGPGTRLTVL.

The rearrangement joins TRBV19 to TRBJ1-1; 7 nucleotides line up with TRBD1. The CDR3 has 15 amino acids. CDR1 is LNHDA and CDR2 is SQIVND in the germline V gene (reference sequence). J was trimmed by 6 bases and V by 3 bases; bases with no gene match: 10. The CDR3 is CASSISQTGPAEAFF. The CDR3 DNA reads TGTGCCAGTAGTATCTCCCAGACAGGGCCCGCTGAAGCTTTCTTT.